A selection of T cell receptor beta chains follows, all from one sample in a study of blood T cell repertoires in COVID-19. This table comes from immunoSEQ multiplex PCR, and its TCRdb copy is limited to in-frame clones, with some not included. The sample includes approximately 130,000 clones, roughly 82% of them seen just once. Sequencing input: peripheral blood. The receptors derive from a human donor in a cohort sampled during active COVID-19. The CDR3 runs from the conserved cysteine through the conserved F or W. Fields, in order: clone size, J gene, CDR3 length, D gene, V gene, CDR3 DNA, CDR3 protein. The D gene is left open where the match is weak. Rows give clone size only sometimes, using once, few, many, or a class for an expanded clone.

>once|TRBJ2-5|13|TRBD1|TRBV29-1
TGCAGCGCGCGGACAGGGGCGGGGGAGACCCAGTACTTC
CSARTGAGETQYF
>-|TRBJ2-1|13|TRBD2|TRBV2
TGTGCCAGCAGGGGAGGGCTAGTATCTAAGCAGTTCTTC
CASRGGLVSKQFF
>-|TRBJ1-1|16|-|TRBV6-2/TRBV6-3
TGTGCCAGCAGTTACTCCTCCGACAGCCTGAACACTGAAGCTTTCTTT
CASSYSSDSLNTEAFF
>-|TRBJ1-6|13|-|TRBV2
TGTGCCAGCACGACAGCCTCGAATTCACCCCTCCACTTT
CASTTASNSPLHF
>-|TRBJ1-1|21|TRBD1|TRBV7-8
TGTGCCAGCAGCTTAGCATACCTGACCGGGACAGGGCTACGGGGCAACACTGAAGCTTTCTTT
CASSLAYLTGTGLRGNTEAFF
>-|TRBJ2-5|11|-|TRBV7-9
TGTGCCAGCAGCCCTCAGGGGACCCAGTACTTC
CASSPQGTQYF
>-|TRBJ2-2|16|-|TRBV9
TGTGCCAGCGCGGAGAGGGCAATCCCGAACACCGGGGAGCTGTTTTTT
CASAERAIPNTGELFF
>-|TRBJ1-1|14|-|TRBV7-8
TGTGCCAGCAGCTTACAAACAGTGTTTCCTGAAGCTTTCTTT
CASSLQTVFPEAFF
>-|TRBJ2-3|17|-|TRBV7-2
TGTGCCAGCAGCCCTCGTAATTCGGGACTCAGCACAGATACGCAGTATTTT
CASSPRNSGLSTDTQYF
>few|TRBJ2-7|14|TRBD1|TRBV10-1
TGCGCCAGCAACAAGACAGGGGTGGATCTATGGCAGTACTTC
CASNKTGVDLWQYF
>-|TRBJ2-5|15|-|TRBV11-2
TGTGCCAGCAGCTTAACCATCACAGGGTGGGAGACCCAGTACTTC
CASSLTITGWETQYF
>-|TRBJ2-7|14|-|TRBV2
TGTGCCAGCACCGAGGGCAAGGGTTCCTACGAGCAGTACTTC
CASTEGKGSYEQYF
>-|TRBJ2-3|15|TRBD1|TRBV18
TGTGCCAGCTCACCAGTTGGACAGGGTCTAGATACGCAGTATTTT
CASSPVGQGLDTQYF
>-|TRBJ1-1|15|-|TRBV7-9
TGTGCCAGCAGCTTAGCAGGGGCCGTGAACACTGAAGCTTTCTTT
CASSLAGAVNTEAFF
>-|TRBJ2-2|15|-|TRBV6-2/TRBV6-3
TGTGCCAGCAGCCACCCGGACTCAGACACCGGGGAGCTGTTTTTT
CASSHPDSDTGELFF
>few|TRBJ2-2|15|TRBD2|TRBV2
TGTGCCAGCAATGGCGGGGGGGCTGTCACCGGGGAGCTGTTTTTT
CASNGGGAVTGELFF
>-|TRBJ2-3|15|TRBD2|TRBV5-6
TGTGCCAGCAGCTTCGGGGGGTGGGGAGGAGATACGCAGTATTTT
CASSFGGWGGDTQYF
>-|TRBJ1-6|14|-|TRBV5-1
TGCGCCAGCAGTCGCCAGGGTATTGGCTCACCCCTCCACTTT
CASSRQGIGSPLHF
>-|TRBJ1-6|15|-|TRBV2
TGTGCCAGCAGTACCAACCAGGCGCTTAATTCTCCCCTCCACTTT
CASSTNQALNSPLHF
>-|TRBJ2-6|19|TRBD1|TRBV19
TGTGCCAGTAGTATAGGCACGGGACAGGCCATTTCTGGGGCCAACGTCCTGACTTTC
CASSIGTGQAISGANVLTF
>-|TRBJ2-1|9|-|TRBV10-2
TGCGCCAGCCCACGGGGGCAGTTCTTC
CASPRGQFF
>-|TRBJ2-2|16|TRBD1|TRBV9
TGTGCCAGCAGCGTCTCAGGGGGCGTGGACACCGGGGAGCTGTTTTTT
CASSVSGGVDTGELFF
>-|TRBJ2-1|11|-|TRBV28
TGTGCCAGCAGCCAACAAGAAATGGCGTTCTTC
CASSQQEMAFF
>-|TRBJ2-5|14|TRBD1|TRBV5-1
TGCGCCAGCAGCCCGGGACAGCACCAAGAGACCCAGTACTTC
CASSPGQHQETQYF
>-|TRBJ1-5|16|-|TRBV21-1
TGTGCCAGCAGCAAGGGGCAGGGGGAAACCTATCAGCCCCAGCATTTT
CASSKGQGETYQPQHF
>-|TRBJ2-7|13|-|TRBV6-5
TGTGCCAGCAGTTACTCGAGGGAACAGGGTGTGTACTTC
CASSYSREQGVYF
>-|TRBJ1-4|14|-|TRBV6-5
TGTGCCAGCAGCTCAGGGGCCGCGAGTGAAAAACTGTTTTTT
CASSSGAASEKLFF
>-|TRBJ1-2|13|TRBD1|TRBV19
TGTGCCAGCAACCGGGACAGGGGCAGTGGCTACACCTTC
CASNRDRGSGYTF
>-|TRBJ2-7|12|-|TRBV5-1
TGCGCCAGCAGGGACACTTACTACGAGCAGTACTTC
CASRDTYYEQYF
>-|TRBJ2-7|15|-|TRBV6-1
TGTGCCAGCAGTGAAATCCCCTATCATGGTCAGGAGGAGTACTTC
CASSEIPYHGQEEYF
>few|TRBJ2-3|18|TRBD2|TRBV3-1/TRBV3-2
TGTGCCAGCAGCCAAGTACTAGCGGGGGGGACTAGCACAGATACGCAGTATTTT
CASSQVLAGGTSTDTQYF
>once|TRBJ2-5|16|TRBD2|TRBV5-1
TGCGCCAGCAGCTTCACTAGCGGGGGGGTCGGGGAGACCCAGTACTTC
CASSFTSGGVGETQYF
>-|TRBJ2-7|17|TRBD2|TRBV10-1
TGCGCCAGCAGTGGGTTGGGACTAGCGGGGGGCTCCTACGAGCAGTACTTC
CASSGLGLAGGSYEQYF
>-|TRBJ2-3|17|TRBD1|TRBV2
TGTGCCAGCAGTTATCAAACCCCGGGACAGGGGGGTGATACGCAGTATTTT
CASSYQTPGQGGDTQYF
>-|TRBJ1-6|13|-|TRBV7-2
TGTGCCAGCAGCTTTCTGGTTTCGGCACCCCTCCACTTT
CASSFLVSAPLHF
>-|TRBJ2-3|16|TRBD2|TRBV10-2
TGCGCCAGCACCCTGACTAGCGGGGGGATCACAGATACGCAGTATTTT
CASTLTSGGITDTQYF
>-|TRBJ2-2|16|TRBD2|TRBV11-2
TGTGCCAGCAGCTTTAGCGGGACGGTGAACACCGGGGAGCTGTTTTTT
CASSFSGTVNTGELFF
>-|TRBJ2-1|12|-|TRBV24-1
TGTGCCACCAGTGGCAGCGTCGGGGAGCAGTTCTTC
CATSGSVGEQFF
>medium-sized|TRBJ1-4|15|TRBD1|TRBV5-4
TGTGCCAGCAGCGACAACAGGGGATTAAATGAAAAACTGTTTTTT
CASSDNRGLNEKLFF
>-|TRBJ2-1|13|-|TRBV11-3
TGTGCCAGCAGCGCCGGACTTGGTGATGAGCAGTTCTTC
CASSAGLGDEQFF
>few|TRBJ2-7|17|-|TRBV5-4
TGTGCCAGCAGCCGAAGGCAGGGGCCGAAAGAAGCCTACGAGCAGTACTTC
CASSRRQGPKEAYEQYF
>few|TRBJ1-5|14|-|TRBV9
TGTGCCAGCAGCGTAGCGGGAAGCAATCAGCCCCAGCATTTT
CASSVAGSNQPQHF
>-|TRBJ1-4|16|-|TRBV7-2
TGTGCCAGCAGCTTAGTCGGGTGGGGACTAAATGAAAAACTGTTTTTT
CASSLVGWGLNEKLFF
>few|TRBJ2-1|19|TRBD2|TRBV11-2
TGTGCCAGCAGATCCCGGGCTGGACTAGCGGGGGGGCCAAGCAATGAGCAGTTCTTC
CASRSRAGLAGGPSNEQFF
>-|TRBJ1-4|14|-|TRBV2
TGTGCCAGCAGTGAATCAACAGCTAATGAAAAACTGTTTTTT
CASSESTANEKLFF
>-|TRBJ2-1|17|TRBD2|TRBV18
TGTGCCAGCTCACCCCCTAGCGGGGGGGCCTTCTACAATGAGCAGTTCTTC
CASSPPSGGAFYNEQFF
>-|TRBJ2-5|13|-|TRBV4-3
TGCGCCAGCAGCCCGGATCAGGGGGAGACCCAGTACTTC
CASSPDQGETQYF
>-|TRBJ2-4|16|TRBD1|TRBV7-9
TGTGCCAGCAGCTTAGCTAGAGGGACAGTCAAAAACATTCAGTACTTC
CASSLARGTVKNIQYF
>-|TRBJ1-5|14|-|TRBV6-6
TGTGCCACCGTGGGGGGGCTGCCAAATCAGCCCCAGCATTTT
CATVGGLPNQPQHF
>-|TRBJ1-2|13|TRBD1|TRBV2
TGTGCCAGCAGAACAGGGGTTTACTATGGCTACACCTTC
CASRTGVYYGYTF
>-|TRBJ2-5|13|TRBD1|TRBV7-8
TGTGCCAGCAGCCGGACAGGGAGCGAGACCCAGTACTTC
CASSRTGSETQYF
>-|TRBJ2-3|16|-|TRBV12-5
TGTGCTAGTGGTTTAGGGGATCTCGCTAGCACAGATACGCAGTATTTT
CASGLGDLASTDTQYF
>-|TRBJ1-3|15|TRBD1|TRBV18
TGTGCCAGCTCACCGGACAGGAGCTCTGGAAACACCATATATTTT
CASSPDRSSGNTIYF
>-|TRBJ2-5|15|TRBD2|TRBV5-1
TGCGCCCGCAGCTTGGTCGGGGGGGGCCAAGAGACCCAGTACTTC
CARSLVGGGQETQYF
>few|TRBJ2-7|12|TRBD1|TRBV2
TGTGCCAGCAGCCAAGACAGGGGCGAGCAGTACTTC
CASSQDRGEQYF
>few|TRBJ1-2|14|-|TRBV3-1/TRBV3-2
TGTGCCAGCACCCAGTGGGCAGGGTCTTATGGCTACACCTTC
CASTQWAGSYGYTF
>-|TRBJ2-5|13|-|TRBV5-6
TGTGCCAGCAGTTCGGGCGGGGAAGAGACCCAGTACTTC
CASSSGGEETQYF